The clone carrying this T cell receptor (beta chain) turned up a few times. The antigen is not known. These data are taken from a study of Ad26.COV2.S vaccination and SARS-CoV-2 variants. Regarding treatment: around 19 received Ad26.COV2.S at low or high dose, single or two shots; several received placebo; per-sample allocation not given. Day 63 following the first vaccine or placebo injection was when the samples were taken. The donor's status was that of an adult aged 18-55 years in Boston. Data came from immunoSEQ multiplex PCR; TCRdb stores just in-frame clones and leaves some out. The sample includes hundreds of thousands of clones, 75% to 90% of them seen just once. General study points: TCR breadth and depth analyses may have underestimated total T cell responses. Recipients given vaccine exceeded placebo recipients in spike-specific TCR breadth.

The ends were cut back, 4 bases at V and 0 bases at J, with 17 bases in the middle. The CDR3 loop spans 18 amino acids. Germline CDR1 and CDR2: SGHRS and YFSETQ. V gene TRBV5-1 combines with J gene TRBJ1-6, with D perhaps TRBD1 (6 bases). The receptor was derived from a person between 18 and 65 years old who received the Ad26.COV2.S COVID-19 vaccine or a placebo. This material consisted of peripheral blood, taken in a trial of Ad26.COV2.S vaccine versus placebo. Written as DNA, the CDR3 is TGCGCCAGCAGCGCCGGGACATTTCTGAGCTCCTATAATTCACCCCTCCACTTT. This translates into CASSAGTFLSSYNSPLHF.